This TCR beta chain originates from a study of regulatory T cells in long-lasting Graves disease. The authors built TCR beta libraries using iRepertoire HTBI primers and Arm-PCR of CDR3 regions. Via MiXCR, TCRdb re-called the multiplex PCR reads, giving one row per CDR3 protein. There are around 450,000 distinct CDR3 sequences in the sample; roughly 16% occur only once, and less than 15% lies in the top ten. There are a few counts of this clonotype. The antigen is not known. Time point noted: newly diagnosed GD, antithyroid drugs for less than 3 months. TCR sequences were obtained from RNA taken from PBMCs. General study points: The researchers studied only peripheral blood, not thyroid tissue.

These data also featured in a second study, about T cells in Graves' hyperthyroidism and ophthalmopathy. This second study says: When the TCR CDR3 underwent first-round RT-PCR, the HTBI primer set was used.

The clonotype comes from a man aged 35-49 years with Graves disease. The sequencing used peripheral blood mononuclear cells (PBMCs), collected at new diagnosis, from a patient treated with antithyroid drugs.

The CDR3 region has the DNA TGTGCCAGCAGCTCACGAAGACTAGCGGGGGGGGTCAATGAGCAGTTCTTC. It encodes CASSSRRLAGGVNEQFF. The V and J genes are TRBV5-4 and TRBJ2-1; TRBD2 matches at 14 bases. The CDR3 is 17 residues long. Germline V gives CDR1 SGHNT, CDR2 YYREEE (reference sequence). Germline trimming cut 3 bases from V and 6 bases from J; bases unmatched to any gene: 8.